A single sample gave rise to the 5 T cell receptor beta chains below, sequenced in a study of immune cell composition in non-small cell lung cancer. Normal lung sampling was at least 3 cm from the tumour, as distant as possible. Profiling relied on immunoSEQ multiplex PCR, and the TCRdb table lists in-frame clones only, not all of them. The sample includes about 6,000 clones, roughly nine tenths of them seen just once. The sample consisted of non-adjacent lung tissue. The receptors stem from a human donor with non-small cell lung cancer.

This sequence joins TRBV5-1 and TRBJ1-2, with 7 bases fitting TRBD1. The germline gives CDR1 SGHRS, CDR2 YFSETQ. The CDR3 length is 15 residues. The junction had 14 bases not matched to a gene; V was cut back by 4 bases and J by 8 bases. CDR3 loop: CASSLGTASQGGYTF. The CDR3 nucleotides are TGCGCCAGCAGCCTAGGGACAGCGTCCCAAGGAGGCTACACCTTC.

This rearrangement joins TRBV7-9 to TRBJ2-3; D is ambiguous. The germline V gene encodes CDR1 SEHNR and CDR2 FQNEAQ (reference sequence). The V end lost 4 bases, the J end lost 5 bases, and 10 bases lay between the germline ends. CDR3 size: 13 residues. The CDR3 nucleotides read TGTGCCAGCAGCTCCAGACAAGGAGATACGCAGTATTTT. Its protein product is CASSSRQGDTQYF.

V gene TRBV7-2 combines with J gene TRBJ2-3; TRBD2 aligns across 12 bases. Germline trimming cut 6 bases from V and 6 bases from J; bases unmatched to any gene: 4. There are 14 residues in the CDR3. The V gene's germline CDR1 is SGHTA and CDR2 FQGNSA. The CDR3 here is CASRTTSGGDTQYF. The CDR3 nucleotides read TGTGCCAGCAGGACTACTAGCGGGGGGGATACGCAGTATTTT.

This chain uses TRBV7-9 with TRBJ2-3; D might be TRBD1 (6 bases). CDR3 size: 12 residues. The V gene's germline CDR1 is SEHNR and CDR2 FQNEAQ (reference sequence). V was cut by 5 bases and J by 8 bases, with 11 bases left in between. The CDR3 DNA reads TGTGCCAGCAGCGTCGAGGGGGTTACGCAGTATTTT. Translating gives CASSVEGVTQYF.

CDR3 sequence reads: CACQTSGKPDTQYF. In nucleotides, the CDR3 is TGTGCCTGCCAGACTAGCGGGAAGCCAGATACGCAGTATTTT. J is TRBJ2-3 and V is TRBV30; 11 bases agree with TRBD2. The CDR3 loop spans 14 amino acids. V lost 6 bases to trimming and J lost 4 bases; unmatched junction nucleotides: 6. CDR1 is GTSNPN and CDR2 is SVGIG in the germline V gene (reference sequence).